The clone carrying this T cell receptor (beta chain) occurred a few times. V was pared by 6 bases and J by 6 bases, with 25 bases between. The CDR3 contains 17 residues. The V gene's germline CDR1 is KGHSH and CDR2 LQKENI. The source of the sample is a study of T cells in Graves' hyperthyroidism and ophthalmopathy. TCR beta CDR3 regions were amplified from RNA transcripts. The primer set for the first-round RT-PCR of the TCR CDR3 was HTBI. Each CDR3 protein gets one entry after TCRdb re-called the multiplex PCR reads with MiXCR. In the table there are approximately 560,000 distinct CDR3 sequences, 15% to 18% of which are singletons.

The receptor was derived from a woman aged 25 to 39 with Graves' hyperthyroidism. The chain uses TRBV18 and TRBJ2-3; D may be TRBD2 (5 bases). The sequenced sample consisted of blood. CDR3 amino acids: CASSRPATALRADTQYF. The CDR3 nucleotides are TGTGCCAGCTCTCGACCCGCCACAGCGCTGCGGGCGGATACGCAGTATTTT.